This TCR beta chain derives from a study of T-cell memory formation after mild COVID-19. Findings of the study overall: The CD4+ clones that contracted clustered mainly within CM and EM, and the CD8+ clones concentrated in EMRA.

Trimming took 1 base from V and 1 from J, leaving 7 bases between them. CDR1 is KGHSH, CDR2 LQKENI, per germline. The CDR3 totals 15 residues. The TCR alpha and TCR beta cDNA libraries, bearing sample barcodes and UMIs, were generated by 5'RACE using constant-segment primers. TCRdb independently ran MiXCR on the 5' RACE reads; one entry per CDR3 protein. Of hundreds of thousands of distinct CDR3 sequences listed, about 16% are singletons. Of note for this clonotype: Its antigen is undetermined.

The source material was PBMCs or a T cell subset sorted from them (not recorded which). The sequence was collected from a young man who had mild COVID-19 (a few samples of this study predate the infection). Cell type and time point are not known. This rearrangement joins TRBV18 to TRBJ2-2; D not resolved. The CDR3 region is CASSPQAGNTGELFF. The CDR3 DNA sequence: TGTGCCAGCTCACCACAAGCCGGGAACACCGGGGAGCTGTTTTTT.